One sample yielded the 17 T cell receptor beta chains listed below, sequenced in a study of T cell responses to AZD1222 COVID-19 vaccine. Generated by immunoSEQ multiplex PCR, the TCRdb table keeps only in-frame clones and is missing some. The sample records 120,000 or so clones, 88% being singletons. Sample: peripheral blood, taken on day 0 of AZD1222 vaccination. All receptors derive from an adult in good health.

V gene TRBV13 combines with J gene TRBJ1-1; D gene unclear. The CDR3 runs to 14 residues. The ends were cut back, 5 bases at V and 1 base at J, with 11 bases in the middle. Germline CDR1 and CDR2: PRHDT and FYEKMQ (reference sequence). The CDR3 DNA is TGTGCCAGCAGCCCCCAGGCGGAGAACACTGAAGCTTTCTTT. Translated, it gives CASSPQAENTEAFF.

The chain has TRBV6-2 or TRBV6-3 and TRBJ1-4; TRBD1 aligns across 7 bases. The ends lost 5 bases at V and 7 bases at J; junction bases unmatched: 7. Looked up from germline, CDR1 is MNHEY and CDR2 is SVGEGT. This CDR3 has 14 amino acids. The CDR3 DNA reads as TGTGCCAGCAGTCGCACAGGGGCCGGTGAAAAACTGTTTTTT. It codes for CASSRTGAGEKLFF.

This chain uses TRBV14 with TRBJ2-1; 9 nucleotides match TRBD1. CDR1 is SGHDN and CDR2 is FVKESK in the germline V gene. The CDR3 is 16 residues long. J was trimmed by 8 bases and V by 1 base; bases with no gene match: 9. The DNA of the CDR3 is TGTGCCAGCAGCCAAGTACAGGGGGCCCCTCGGGATGAGCAGTTCTTC. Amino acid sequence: CASSQVQGAPRDEQFF. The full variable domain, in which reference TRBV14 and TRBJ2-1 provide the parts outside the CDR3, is EAGVTQFPSHSVIEKGQTVTLRCDPISGHDNLYWYRRVMGKEIKFLLHFVKESKQDESGMPNNRFLAERTGGTYSTLKVQPAELEDSGVYFCASSQVQGAPRDEQFFGPGTRLTVL.

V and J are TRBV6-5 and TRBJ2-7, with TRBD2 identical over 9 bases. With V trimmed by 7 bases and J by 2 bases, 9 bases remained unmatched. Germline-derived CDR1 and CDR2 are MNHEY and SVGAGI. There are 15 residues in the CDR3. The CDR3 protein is CASTSASGAAYEQYF. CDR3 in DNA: TGTGCCAGCACCTCGGCTAGCGGGGCGGCCTACGAGCAGTACTTC.

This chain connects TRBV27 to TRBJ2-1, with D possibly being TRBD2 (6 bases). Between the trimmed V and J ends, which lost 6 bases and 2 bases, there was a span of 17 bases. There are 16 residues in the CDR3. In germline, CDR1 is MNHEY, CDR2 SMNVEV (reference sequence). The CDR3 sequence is CASSPGTPSAYNEQFF. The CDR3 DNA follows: TGTGCCAGCAGCCCTGGGACTCCTTCGGCCTACAATGAGCAGTTCTTC.

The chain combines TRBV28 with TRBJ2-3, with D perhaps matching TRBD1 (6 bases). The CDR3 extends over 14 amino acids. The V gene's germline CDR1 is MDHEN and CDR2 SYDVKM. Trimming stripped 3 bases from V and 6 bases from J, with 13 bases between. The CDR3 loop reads CASSFMTGGDTQYF. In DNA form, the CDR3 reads TGTGCCAGCAGTTTCATGACAGGTGGGGATACGCAGTATTTT.

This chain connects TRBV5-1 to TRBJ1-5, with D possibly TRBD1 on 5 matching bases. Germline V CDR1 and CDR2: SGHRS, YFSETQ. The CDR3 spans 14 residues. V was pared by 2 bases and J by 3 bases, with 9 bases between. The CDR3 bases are TGCGCCAGCAGCTTTGGGGGGGTCAATCAGCCCCAGCATTTT. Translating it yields CASSFGGVNQPQHF.

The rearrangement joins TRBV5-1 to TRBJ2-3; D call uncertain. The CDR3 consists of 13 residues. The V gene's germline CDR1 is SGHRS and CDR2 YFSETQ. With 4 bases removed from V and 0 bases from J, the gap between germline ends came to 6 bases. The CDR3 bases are TGCGCCAGCAGCATCGACAGCACAGATACGCAGTATTTT. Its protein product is CASSIDSTDTQYF.

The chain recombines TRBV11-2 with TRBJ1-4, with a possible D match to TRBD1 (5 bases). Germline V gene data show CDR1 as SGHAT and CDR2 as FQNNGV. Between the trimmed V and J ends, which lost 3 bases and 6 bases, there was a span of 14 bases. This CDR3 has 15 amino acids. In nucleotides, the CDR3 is TGTGCCAGCAGCTTCGGCCGGGGCGCATATGAAAAACTGTTTTTT. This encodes CASSFGRGAYEKLFF. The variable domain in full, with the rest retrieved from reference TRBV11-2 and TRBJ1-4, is EAGVAQSPRYKIIEKRQSVAFWCNPISGHATLYWYQQILGQGPKLLIQFQNNGVVDDSQLPKDRFSAERLKGVDSTLKIQPAKLEDSAVYLCASSFGRGAYEKLFFGSGTQLSVL.

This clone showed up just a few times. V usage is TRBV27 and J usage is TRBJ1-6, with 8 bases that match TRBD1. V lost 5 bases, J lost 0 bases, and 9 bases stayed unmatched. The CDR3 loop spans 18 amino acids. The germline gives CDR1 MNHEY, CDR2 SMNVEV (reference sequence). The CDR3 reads CASSQDRVRSSYNSPLHF. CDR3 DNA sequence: TGTGCCAGCAGTCAGGACAGGGTCAGGAGCTCCTATAATTCACCCCTCCACTTT.

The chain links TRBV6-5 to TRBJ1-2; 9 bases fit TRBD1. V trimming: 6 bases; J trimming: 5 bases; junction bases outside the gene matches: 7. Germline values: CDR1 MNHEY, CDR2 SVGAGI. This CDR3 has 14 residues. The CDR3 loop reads CASRPPTGGYGYTF. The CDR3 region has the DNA TGTGCCAGCAGGCCCCCGACAGGGGGTTATGGCTACACCTTC.

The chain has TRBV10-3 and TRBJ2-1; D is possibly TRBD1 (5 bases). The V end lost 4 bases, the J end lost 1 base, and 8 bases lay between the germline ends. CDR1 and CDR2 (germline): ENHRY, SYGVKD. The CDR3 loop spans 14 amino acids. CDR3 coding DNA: TGTGCCATCAGTGCCCAGGGATCCTACAATGAGCAGTTCTTC. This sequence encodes CAISAQGSYNEQFF.

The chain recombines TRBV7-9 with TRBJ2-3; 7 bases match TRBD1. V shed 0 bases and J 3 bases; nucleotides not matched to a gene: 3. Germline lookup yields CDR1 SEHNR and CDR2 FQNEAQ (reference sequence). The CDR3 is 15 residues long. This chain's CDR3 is CASSLAGTETDTQYF. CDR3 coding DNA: TGTGCCAGCAGCTTAGCTGGGACAGAAACAGATACGCAGTATTTT.

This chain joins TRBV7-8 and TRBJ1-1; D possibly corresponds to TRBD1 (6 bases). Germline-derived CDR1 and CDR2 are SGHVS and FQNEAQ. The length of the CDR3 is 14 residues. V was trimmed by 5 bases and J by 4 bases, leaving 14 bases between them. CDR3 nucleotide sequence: TGTGCCAGCAGCCCCGCAGGGGCCGGCACTGAAGCTTTCTTT. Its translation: CASSPAGAGTEAFF.

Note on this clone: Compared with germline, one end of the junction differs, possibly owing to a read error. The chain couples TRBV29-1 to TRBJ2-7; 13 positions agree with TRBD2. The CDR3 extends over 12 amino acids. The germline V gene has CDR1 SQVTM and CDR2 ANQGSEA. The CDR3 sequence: CSVRLAGGPPHF. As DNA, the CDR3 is TGCAGCGTGAGACTAGCGGGGGGACCTCCTCACTTC.

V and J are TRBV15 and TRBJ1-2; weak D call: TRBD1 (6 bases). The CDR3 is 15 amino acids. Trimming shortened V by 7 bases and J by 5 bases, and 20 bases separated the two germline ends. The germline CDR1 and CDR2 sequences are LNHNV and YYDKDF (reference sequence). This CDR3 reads CATTSGGTRGYGYTF. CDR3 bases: TGTGCCACCACCTCCGGGGGCACGAGGGGGTATGGCTACACCTTC.

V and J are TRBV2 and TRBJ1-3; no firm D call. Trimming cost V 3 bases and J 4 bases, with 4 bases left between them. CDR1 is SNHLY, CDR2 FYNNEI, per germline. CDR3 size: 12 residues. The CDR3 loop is CASSEEGNTIYF. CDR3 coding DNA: TGTGCCAGCAGTGAGGAGGGAAACACCATATATTTT. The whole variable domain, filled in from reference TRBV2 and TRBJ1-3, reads EPEVTQTPSHQVTQMGQEVILRCVPISNHLYFYWYRQILGQKVEFLVSFYNNEISEKSEIFDDQFSVERPDGSNFTLKIRSTKLEDSAMYFCASSEEGNTIYFGEGSWLTVV.